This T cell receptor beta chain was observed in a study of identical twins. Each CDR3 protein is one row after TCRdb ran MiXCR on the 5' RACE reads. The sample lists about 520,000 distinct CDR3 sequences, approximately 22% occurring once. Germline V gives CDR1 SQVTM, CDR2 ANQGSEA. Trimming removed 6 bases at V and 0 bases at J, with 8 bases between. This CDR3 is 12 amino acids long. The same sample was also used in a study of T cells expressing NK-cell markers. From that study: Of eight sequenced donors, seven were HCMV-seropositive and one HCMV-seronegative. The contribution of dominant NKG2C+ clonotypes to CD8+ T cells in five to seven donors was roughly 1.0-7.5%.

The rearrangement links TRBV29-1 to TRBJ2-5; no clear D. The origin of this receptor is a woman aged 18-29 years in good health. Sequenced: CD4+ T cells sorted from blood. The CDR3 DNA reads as TGCAGCGTCATTACGAACCAAGAGACCCAGTACTTC. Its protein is CSVITNQETQYF.